A selection of T cell receptor beta chains follows, all from one sample in a study of vaccination and CD4 T cells after COVID-19. These TCRs' antigens remain unknown. One entry per CDR3 protein results from TCRdb running MiXCR on the PCR reads. The table includes roughly 19,000 distinct CDR3 sequences, 44% detected once. The source material was CD4+ T cells from blood, cultured in vitro, sampled about 7 months after SARS-CoV-2 vaccination. The source of these receptors is a human donor who had recovered from COVID-19. Each CDR3 is given with its conserved first and last residue. D genes are given only for firm matches. Clone size is shown for a subset of rows, as once, few, many or a class of expanded clone.

>few|TRBJ1-1|TRBV20-1|NA
CSATTGQNTEAFF
TGCAGTGCTACAACGGGACAGAACACTGAAGCTTTCTTT
>NA|TRBJ2-7|TRBV6-1|NA
CASSEDIPGGVSTYEQYF
TGTGCCAGCAGTGAAGATATCCCGGGGGGCGTCTCCACCTACGAGCAGTACTTC
>few|TRBJ2-3|TRBV19|NA
CAITRGPF
TGTGCCATCACGAGAGGACCCTTT
>few|TRBJ1-5|TRBV7-3|NA
CASSPGAGQPQHF
TGTGCCAGCAGTCCAGGGGCGGGACAGCCCCAGCATTTT
>NA|TRBJ2-3|TRBV7-3|TRBD2
CASSLGGRNGDTQYF
TGTGCCAGCAGCTTAGGCGGGAGAAATGGAGATACGCAGTATTTT
>NA|TRBJ2-2|TRBV15|NA
CATSRDLSWGDTGELFF
TGTGCCACCAGCAGAGATCTCAGTTGGGGGGACACCGGGGAGCTGTTTTTT
>NA|TRBJ2-1|TRBV20-1|NA
CSARDPGARRSYNEQLF
TGCAGTGCTAGAGATCCGGGAGCGAGGAGGTCCTACAATGAGCAGCTCTTC
>large|TRBJ1-2|TRBV20-1|TRBD1
CSAGTADRAKINTF
TGCAGTGCTGGAACCGCGGACAGGGCCAAAATTAACACCTTC
>NA|TRBJ1-2|TRBV12-3/TRBV12-4|NA
CASSLGTVYGYTF
TGTGCCAGCAGTCTGGGGACGGTCTATGGCTACACCTTC
>NA|TRBJ1-4|TRBV20-1|TRBD1
CSATGTGGEKLFF
TGCAGTGCCACCGGGACAGGGGGTGAAAAACTGTTTTTT
>NA|TRBJ2-7|TRBV7-2|NA
CASSLDLNRATYEQYF
TGTGCCAGCAGCTTAGACCTTAACAGGGCCACCTACGAGCAGTACTTC
>few|TRBJ1-2|TRBV7-3|NA
CASSLNRGDGYTF
TGTGCCAGCAGCTTAAATCGGGGGGATGGCTACACCTTC
>NA|TRBJ1-1|TRBV7-9|NA
CASSWIASGTTEAFF
TGTGCCAGCAGCTGGATAGCCTCAGGGACAACTGAAGCTTTCTTT
>few|TRBJ2-5|TRBV7-9|NA
CASSHRGYQETQYF
TGTGCCAGCAGCCACCGAGGGTACCAAGAGACCCAGTACTTC
>hyperexpanded|TRBJ1-3|TRBV20-1|TRBD1
CSAVPDRGSGNTIYF
TGCAGTGCCGTCCCGGACAGGGGCTCTGGAAACACCATATATTTT
>NA|TRBJ2-7|TRBV6-1|NA
CASRRTAAGGFAYEQYF
TGTGCCAGCAGAAGGACAGCCGCCGGCGGGTTCGCCTACGAGCAGTACTTC
>NA|TRBJ1-1|TRBV4-1|NA
CASSQDGRESGEAFF
TGCGCCAGCAGCCAAGATGGCAGGGAGAGTGGTGAAGCTTTCTTT
>NA|TRBJ2-3|TRBV7-8|NA
CASSRMRTDTQYF
TGTGCCAGCAGCCGCATGAGAACAGATACGCAGTATTTT
>NA|TRBJ1-1|TRBV19|TRBD1
CASTRGTVRWNTEAFF
TGTGCCAGTACCCGCGGGACAGTCCGCTGGAACACTGAAGCTTTCTTT
>NA|TRBJ2-3|TRBV6-2/TRBV6-3|NA
CASRRGSSTDTQYF
TGTGCCAGCAGGCGGGGCTCTAGCACAGATACGCAGTATTTT
>NA|TRBJ2-3|TRBV6-1|NA
CASSEVAESTDTQYF
TGTGCCAGCAGTGAAGTGGCAGAAAGCACAGATACGCAGTATTTT
>few|TRBJ2-3|TRBV27|TRBD2
CASRVGLAGRTLDTQYF
TGTGCCAGCAGGGTGGGACTAGCGGGCCGAACGTTGGATACGCAGTATTTT
>NA|TRBJ1-6|TRBV20-1|NA
CSARARDRSSYNSPLHF
TGCAGTGCTAGGGCCCGCGACAGGAGCTCCTATAATTCACCCCTCCACTTT
>large|TRBJ1-2|TRBV20-1|TRBD1
CSARDRQGAVGYTF
TGCAGTGCTAGAGACCGACAGGGGGCCGTGGGCTACACCTTC
>NA|TRBJ2-1|TRBV11-3|NA
CASSGGTYNEQFF
TGTGCCAGCAGCGGAGGGACCTACAATGAGCAGTTCTTC
>NA|TRBJ2-3|TRBV4-1|TRBD2
CASSQDGLAGGLDTQYF
TGCGCCAGCAGCCAAGATGGCCTAGCGGGGGGGCTAGATACGCAGTATTTT
>few|TRBJ2-1|TRBV7-3|TRBD2
CASSLGLAGLNEQFF
TGTGCCAGCAGCCTCGGACTAGCGGGATTAAATGAGCAGTTCTTC
>NA|TRBJ1-2|TRBV7-2|NA
CASSAKGFTGYGYTF
TGTGCCAGCAGCGCCAAAGGGTTCACCGGCTATGGCTACACCTTC
>NA|TRBJ1-1|TRBV7-9|NA
CASSLLDGEAFF
TGTGCCAGCAGCTTACTGGACGGTGAAGCTTTCTTT
>few|TRBJ2-3|TRBV5-4|NA
CASSAGTATDTQYF
TGTGCCAGCAGCGCGGGGACAGCCACAGATACGCAGTATTTT
>NA|TRBJ2-1|TRBV6-2/TRBV6-3|NA
CASLPLDVDEQFF
TGTGCCAGCCTCCCCCTGGATGTCGATGAGCAGTTCTTC
>NA|TRBJ2-5|TRBV24-1|NA
CATSDLPPRGSQETQYF
TGTGCCACCAGTGATTTGCCGCCTCGTGGCAGTCAAGAGACCCAGTACTTC
>few|TRBJ2-7|TRBV6-1|TRBD2
CASSGKGTSGGSSYEQYF
TGTGCCAGCAGTGGCAAAGGGACTAGCGGGGGGAGCTCCTACGAGCAGTACTTC
>NA|TRBJ2-1|TRBV4-2|NA
CATQSGLGEQFF
TGTGCCACCCAATCAGGGTTGGGTGAGCAGTTCTTC
>once|TRBJ1-1|TRBV4-2|NA
CASSQDPENTEAFF
TGTGCCAGCAGCCAAGATCCGGAGAACACTGAAGCTTTCTTT
>few|TRBJ2-5|TRBV7-2|NA
CASRESGETQYF
TGTGCCAGCAGGGAATCCGGAGAGACCCAGTACTTC
>NA|TRBJ2-7|TRBV5-1|TRBD2
CASSDTHSGGTAGQYF
TGCGCCAGCAGCGACACCCATAGCGGGGGGACCGCCGGGCAGTACTTC
>NA|TRBJ2-1|TRBV7-9|NA
CASSKHRAAGNEQFF
TGTGCCAGCAGCAAACACAGGGCGGCAGGCAATGAGCAGTTCTTC
>NA|TRBJ1-2|TRBV6-5|TRBD1
CASSYATGGGYGYTF
TGTGCCAGCAGTTACGCGACAGGGGGCGGCTATGGCTACACCTTC
>NA|TRBJ2-1|TRBV7-2|TRBD2
CASSIASGRAYNEQFF
TGTGCCAGCAGCATCGCTAGCGGGAGAGCGTACAATGAGCAGTTCTTC
>few|TRBJ2-5|TRBV7-3|NA
CASSTLGPAVQETQYF
TGTGCCAGCAGCACCCTGGGACCCGCAGTTCAAGAGACCCAGTACTTC
>NA|TRBJ1-5|TRBV19|NA
CASSPLQVPGEPQHF
TGTGCCAGTAGTCCCCTGCAGGTGCCAGGGGAGCCCCAGCATTTT
>NA|TRBJ2-5|TRBV20-1|NA
CSARDMARQETQYF
TGCAGTGCTAGAGATATGGCCCGGCAAGAGACCCAGTACTTC